Detailed here is one T cell receptor (beta chain). This sample was taken from a study of T cell changes during pregnancy in multiple sclerosis. The V segment lost 4 bases and the J segment 2 bases; nucleotides outside the gene matches: 15. The CDR3 length is 19 residues. Germline CDR1 reads SGHDT; CDR2 reads YYEEEE. The table came from immunoSEQ multiplex PCR; TCRdb's copy has only in-frame clones and leaves some out. The profile shows roughly 80,000 clones, more than 85% of them singletons. This TCR was sampled from a female donor in good health, enrolled as a control in a pregnancy study. The sequencing here drew on peripheral blood, taken after pregnancy. The chain recombines TRBV5-6 with TRBJ2-1; 10 nucleotides match TRBD2. The CDR3 region is CASSLTQREGGKAYNEQFF. The DNA of the CDR3 is TGTGCCAGCAGCCTAACGCAGCGGGAGGGCGGTAAAGCCTACAATGAGCAGTTCTTC.